Described below is a single T cell receptor (beta chain) sequence and its context. Sequenced by immunoSEQ multiplex PCR; TCRdb stores in-frame clones only, minus some. This sample carries hundreds of thousands of clones, 75% to 95% of them seen once, and the ten largest clones take over 9%. This sample stems from a study of Ad26.COV2.S vaccination and SARS-CoV-2 variants. The sample's treatment: some 20 received Ad26.COV2.S at low or high dose, single or two shots; roughly five received placebo; per-sample allocation not given. Sample collection was performed on day 63 after the first vaccine or placebo injection. There are 15 residues in the CDR3. Germline assignment: CDR1 SGHVS and CDR2 FQNEAQ. V shed 1 base and J 10 bases; nucleotides not matched to a gene: 8.

The origin of this receptor is a person aged 18-65 years who received the Ad26.COV2.S COVID-19 vaccine or a placebo. The sequencing used peripheral blood, collected in a trial of Ad26.COV2.S vaccine versus placebo. This chain connects TRBV7-8 to TRBJ2-7; 12 nucleotides agree with TRBD1. CDR3 protein: CASSLESGQGARQYF. CDR3 nucleotides: TGTGCCAGCAGCTTAGAATCGGGACAGGGGGCGAGACAGTACTTC. The full variable domain, its missing parts supplied by reference TRBV7-8 and TRBJ2-7, is GAGVSQSPRYKVAKRGQDVALRCDPISGHVSLFWYQQALGQGPEFLTYFQNEAQLDKSGLPSDRFFAERPEGSVSTLKIQRTQQEDSAVYLCASSLESGQGARQYFGPGTRLTVT.